This T cell receptor (beta chain) was captured by sequencing in a study of blood T cells in healthy people across ages. Per sample, extraction of total RNA gave at least 5.5 micrograms in every case. For the second PCR, which ran for roughly 6 to 12 cycles, a sample-barcoded 5' primer and a J-beta primer mix were used. Tags on each cDNA molecule came from a template-switch adaptor with 12 random nucleotides. TCRdb recomputed calls from the 5' RACE reads with MiXCR, one row per CDR3 protein. Of around 400,000 distinct CDR3 sequences listed, more than 45% are singletons. A few counts support this clonotype. Its antigen is unknown. Study-wide findings and caveats: More naive CD4+ cells and higher diversity were found in long-lived than in aged donors. Bulk PBMC profiling left naive and antigen-experienced comparisons inconclusive.

V shed 4 bases, J shed 7 bases, and the junction held 7 bases outside the gene matches. The CDR3 loop spans 14 amino acids. Germline V gives CDR1 MNHNY, CDR2 SVGAGI (reference sequence). Sequenced material: blood. V is TRBV6-6 and J is TRBJ2-7, with 10 bases identical to TRBD1. This receptor was identified in a man aged 55 to 70 in good health. This CDR3 reads CASSLDRGRWEQYF. CDR3 DNA: TGTGCCAGCAGTTTGGACAGGGGGAGGTGGGAGCAGTACTTC.